This T cell receptor beta chain came from a study of T cell responses to AZD1222 COVID-19 vaccine. Study-wide results and limits: Regions 160-218 and 743-854 held dominance among vaccine-associated CD4 TCRs, which spanned spike. AZD1222 recipients seropositive at baseline numbered only 5 or 6. Reportedly, nearly half the spike-specific TCRs target unmutated variant regions. There were mostly white British donors and more females than males, and clonal diversity was possibly underestimated.

This clone was seen once. The antigen remains undetermined. This CDR3 has 14 residues. Germline values: CDR1 MNHEY, CDR2 SVGAGI. Trimming cost V 4 bases and J 5 bases; bases outside gene matches: 3. Produced via immunoSEQ multiplex PCR; TCRdb's table is partial and in-frame only. The sample includes approximately 100,000 clones, 90% of them seen just once. This receptor was obtained from an adult in good health. The chain couples TRBV6-5 to TRBJ1-5; the match to TRBD1 covers 9 bases. Sequenced material: peripheral blood, taken on day 0 of AZD1222 vaccination. CDR3 sequence reads: CASSSGTGYQPQHF. CDR3 coding DNA: TGTGCCAGCAGTTCCGGGACAGGGTATCAGCCCCAGCATTTT.